One sample yielded the 7 T cell receptor delta chains listed below, sequenced in a study of DNA immune sequencing with unique molecular identifiers. All 8 TRDV and 4 TRDJ genes were targeted in 32-plex amplification of genomic DNA. In approximately 3 barcoding PCR cycles, molecules received a 12-nucleotide UMI, then adapter PCR followed. TCRdb made new clone calls on the multiplex PCR reads using CATT. The sample lists about 890 delta-chain clones; approximately 31% were seen once. The sequenced material came from gamma-delta T cells from PBMCs. The receptors were sampled from a human donor in good health.

Note on this clone: This is likely an artifact of a read error, given a far larger clone one base away. At the DNA level, this CDR3 is encoded by other sequences in the same sample as well. The V and J genes are TRDV1 and TRDJ1; 9 bases line up with TRDD3. Germline CDR1 reads TSWWSYY; CDR2 reads QGS. CDR3 length: 24 residues. The trim removed 0 bases at V and 0 bases at J, leaving 26 bases unmatched. The CDR3 DNA follows: TGTGCTCTTGGGGAACTGTCTAGAGGTCACCCGCTGGGGGATCGAGGACGGTACACCGATAAACTCATCTTT. This gives the protein CALGELSRGHPLGDRGRYTDKLIF.

Comments on this clone: A far larger clone is one base from this, pointing to a likely read error. Other DNA sequences of this sample code for an identical CDR3. The genes are TRDV2 and TRDJ1; TRDD3 matches at 7 bases. Germline values: CDR1 GEAIGNYY, CDR2 EKD. With 3 bases clipped from V and 2 bases from J, the junction kept 11 bases outside the gene matches. The CDR3 runs to 16 residues. The CDR3: CACDGLGGSYTDKLIF. For the CDR3, the DNA is TGTGCCTGTGACGGCCTGGGGGGCTCATATACCGATAAACTCATCTTT.

In this sample, this clone is large. At the DNA level, this CDR3 is encoded by other sequences in the same sample as well. The rearrangement joins TRDV1 to TRDJ1; 12 nucleotides line up with TRDD3. V lost 4 bases, J lost 0 bases, and 24 bases stayed unmatched. Germline-derived CDR1 and CDR2 are TSWWSYY and QGS. The CDR3 runs 23 residues. The CDR3 region is CALGVRPFLRLMYWGIHTDKLIF. The DNA of the CDR3 is TGTGCTCTTGGGGTCCGCCCCTTCCTACGATTAATGTACTGGGGGATACACACCGATAAACTCATCTTT.

Remarks on this clone: A far larger clone lies a single base away; this is likely a read error. The sample contains more than one DNA sequence encoding this CDR3. The genes are TRDV2 and TRDJ1; 8 bases map to TRDD3. Germline V gene sequence: CDR1 GEAIGNYY, CDR2 EKD. This CDR3 spans 20 amino acids. Unmatched junction bases numbered 26, after V lost 1 base and J lost 8 bases. Here the CDR3 reads CACDTLTAGGHGGSNEKLIF. CDR3 coding DNA: TGTGCCTGTGACACGTTGACCGCTGGGGGACACGGAGGGTCTAACGAAAAACTCATCTTT.

A word on this clone: TCRdb assigns this DNA the protein of a much larger clone, which departs from its translation at residue 13; this likely reflects a read error, and the protein shown comes from translating the DNA. This chain uses TRDV2 with TRDJ1; D not resolved. The assigned J gene may be wrong: the sequence end matches TRDJ2 better. The CDR3 runs 14 residues. In germline, CDR1 is GEAIGNYY, CDR2 EKD. This CDR3 is CACDTVEVRRELFF. In nucleotides, the CDR3 is TGTGCCTGTGACACTGTAGAGGTCAGGCGGGAACTCTTCTTT.

As concerns this clone: A read error likely explains this, since a far larger clone differs by one base. The same CDR3 can be traced to other DNA sequences in this sample. This sequence joins TRDV3 and TRDJ1; 10 bases line up with TRDD3. V lost 2 bases and J lost 7; bases outside the gene matches: 25. Germline lookup yields CDR1 TVYSNPD and CDR2 GDNSRS (reference sequence). CDR3 length equals 19 residues. The CDR3 region has the DNA TGTGCCTTTTCGGGTCCAATGCTCTCTGGGGGATATGCCCTGGGTAAACTCATCTTT. Translated, it gives CAFSGPMLSGGYALGKLIF.

As to this clone: An end of the junction does not agree with germline; a read error may underlie this. The rearrangement links TRDV1 to TRDJ1; TRDD3 aligns across 9 bases. The DNA end is more similar to TRDJ2, so the J call may be wrong. The CDR3 has 23 residues. Germline V gene sequence: CDR1 TSWWSYY, CDR2 QGS. CDR3 sequence reads: CALGGARGYRGYAGTKYTDKLFF. In nucleotides, the CDR3 is TGTGCGCTTGGGGGGGCGCGGGGCTATCGGGGATACGCGGGGACTAAGTACACCGATAAACTCTTCTTT.